A selection of T cell receptor beta chains follows, all from one sample in a study of CD8+CD57+ T cells in acquired aplastic anemia. From the reads, TCRdb called clonotypes with MiXCR, one entry per CDR3 protein. The table has about 190,000 distinct CDR3 sequences, about 53% seen once. Sequenced material: sorted CD4+, CD8+, or CD8+CD57+ T cells (not recorded which) from PBMCs. The receptor set was obtained from a human donor in good health, serving as a control. Both conserved end residues are part of each CDR3. Clone sizes are given selectively: once, few, many, or a class where the clone is expanded.

v_gene: TRBV20-1; j_gene: TRBJ2-1; abundance: -; CDR3aa: CSASLQPRGNNERFF
v_gene: TRBV10-3; j_gene: TRBJ1-5; abundance: -; CDR3aa: CASSYSYNQPQHF
v_gene: TRBV20-1; j_gene: TRBJ2-7; abundance: -; CDR3aa: CSALGRRQRYEQYF
v_gene: TRBV4-3; j_gene: TRBJ2-1; abundance: -; CDR3aa: CASSRQGDNGQFF
v_gene: TRBV9; j_gene: TRBJ2-1; abundance: -; CDR3aa: CASSVGPSSNNEQFF
v_gene: TRBV11-3; j_gene: TRBJ2-7; abundance: -; CDR3aa: CASSHRQGSNEQYF
v_gene: TRBV20-1; j_gene: TRBJ1-1; abundance: -; CDR3aa: CSASWDANTEAFF
v_gene: TRBV15; j_gene: TRBJ2-5; abundance: -; CDR3aa: CATSGDLAGMETQYF
v_gene: TRBV10-3; j_gene: TRBJ2-5; abundance: -; CDR3aa: CASSEVVLAGVNQETQYF
v_gene: TRBV9; j_gene: TRBJ1-1; abundance: -; CDR3aa: CASSVAYDTEAFF
v_gene: TRBV5-5; j_gene: TRBJ1-6; abundance: many; CDR3aa: CASSLLWDSPLHF
v_gene: TRBV2; j_gene: TRBJ1-6; abundance: -; CDR3aa: CASSLEGGGSPLHF
v_gene: TRBV7-6; j_gene: TRBJ1-2; abundance: -; CDR3aa: CASSLEWRPF
v_gene: TRBV13; j_gene: TRBJ1-3; abundance: many; CDR3aa: CASSPGQLGNTIYF
v_gene: TRBV7-6; j_gene: TRBJ2-7; abundance: few; CDR3aa: CASSSTGQGDYEQYF
v_gene: TRBV12-3/TRBV12-4; j_gene: TRBJ1-2; abundance: many; CDR3aa: CASRRGGVGYTF
v_gene: TRBV20-1; j_gene: TRBJ2-1; abundance: -; CDR3aa: CSVNRGNEQFF
v_gene: TRBV2; j_gene: TRBJ1-4; abundance: many; CDR3aa: CASSHRLAGYVF
v_gene: TRBV5-4; j_gene: TRBJ2-7; abundance: many; CDR3aa: CASSISGTGYEQYF
v_gene: TRBV18; j_gene: TRBJ2-6; abundance: few; CDR3aa: CASSESTAGANVLTF
v_gene: TRBV19; j_gene: TRBJ2-7; abundance: -; CDR3aa: CASKGLTYEQYF
v_gene: TRBV7-9; j_gene: TRBJ2-7; abundance: -; CDR3aa: CASMWGGAYEQYF
v_gene: TRBV7-9; j_gene: TRBJ2-3; abundance: many; CDR3aa: CASSLGGQATNTDTQYF
v_gene: TRBV6-5; j_gene: TRBJ1-2; abundance: -; CDR3aa: CASRQRDRDLGGYTF
v_gene: TRBV5-8; j_gene: TRBJ2-7; abundance: many; CDR3aa: CASSHPTGSKYEQYF
v_gene: TRBV29-1; j_gene: TRBJ1-2; abundance: -; CDR3aa: CSATNRGRDYGYTF